This note documents a single TCR beta chain sequence. Its antigen is as yet unknown. Lacking the conserved final phenylalanine or tryptophan, this CDR3 likely reflects a read error. No DNA is shown, since the ends of the CDR3 on it are uncertain; the CDR3 is the one TCRdb lists. The CDR3 has 15 amino acids, counting both end residues. The V gene's germline CDR1 is SGHAT and CDR2 FQNNGV. Co-extraction of both nucleic acids (RNA and DNA) used about 19-33 mg of unsorted bulk tissue. Surgical resection served as treatment for the primary liver carcinoma of these patients. Five separate regions of each tumor underwent sampling. The data were taken from a study of tumor-infiltrating lymphocytes in primary liver carcinoma. General study findings and limits: Less overlap was seen in tumor-adjacent and tumor-blood pairs than in tumor region pairs. Blood trailed tumors significantly in top-250-clone fraction (p = 0.039).

Synthesis of TCR beta cDNA was carried out from approximately 500 ng total RNA with a constant-region primer. Library construction for TCR beta comprised three nested multiplex PCR rounds performed with slightly modified ARM-PCR. Each of the first two PCR rounds ran approximately 11 cycles with TRBV1-TRBV30 forward and C-beta reverse primers. TCRdb redid the calling of the multiplex PCR reads with MiXCR, one entry per CDR3 protein. There are about 78,000 distinct CDR3 sequences in the sample; about two thirds occur only once, and roughly 15% lies in the top ten. This receptor was obtained from a woman in her sixties or seventies with primary liver carcinoma and hepatitis B virus infection. Sequencing was performed on liver tumor tissue from sampling region 4. The subset: tumor region T4, right-lateral pole. The gene calls are TRBV11-2 and TRBJ1-2. The CDR3 loop reads CASSLAGGPNYGYAS.